This T cell receptor beta chain was sequenced for a study of blood T cell repertoires in COVID-19. Study-level information: The samples span acute and convalescent COVID-19 from the United States, Italy and Spain. PBMCs, B-cell-depleted T cells, or T cells provided the cDNA or gDNA that made up the material.

This clone was seen once. Seattle patients were enrolled during active infection and followed longitudinally. Original processing methods: By means of reference gene primer amplification, nucleated cell counts were estimated. Assay used: immunoSEQ multiplex PCR; TCRdb lists only in-frame clones, some missing. The V and J calls and clone size come from that table; D and trimming were worked out from the DNA. The sample consists of 150,000 to 200,000 clones, about 86% of them appearing once. CDR1 is SGHTA, CDR2 FQGNSA, per germline. Trimming pared 1 base from V and 1 base from J, leaving 7 bases between. The CDR3 runs 14 residues.

This rearrangement joins TRBV7-2 to TRBJ1-1; no clear D gene. The receptor comes from a woman in her sixties with COVID-19, enrolled during active disease. Sequencing used peripheral blood. The CDR3: CASSLDISNTEAFF. CDR3 coding DNA: TGTGCCAGCAGCTTAGATATCTCGAACACTGAAGCTTTCTTT.